Shown below are 8 T cell receptor beta chains from a single sample sequenced in a study of CD8 T cells in ankylosing spondylitis. TCRdb passed the 5' RACE reads through MiXCR, listing each CDR3 protein once. The table includes about 150,000 distinct CDR3 sequences, 7.3% detected once. Material: blood, either unsorted or a sorted T cell fraction (not recorded which). The receptors originated from a female donor with ankylosing spondylitis or in good health (not recorded which).

This clonotype appeared many times. CDR3 DNA: TGTGCCAGCAGCCCTATGGGGGGCACCGTTCAGCCCCAGCATTTT. Translating gives CASSPMGGTVQPQHF. This sequence joins TRBV12-3 or TRBV12-4 and TRBJ1-5; possibly TRBD1 for D (6 bases). The CDR3 contains 15 residues. V lost 6 bases, J lost 6 bases, and 18 bases lay in between.

This clonotype was observed at least ten times. This chain links TRBV6-5 with TRBJ1-2; D perhaps matches TRBD1 (6 bases). In germline, CDR1 is MNHEY, CDR2 SVGAGI. V dropped 2 bases and J dropped 6 bases, with 16 bases sitting between them. The CDR3 extends over 15 amino acids. The chain's CDR3 is CASSYGSGQQNGYTF. CDR3 DNA sequence: TGTGCCAGCAGTTACGGGTCGGGACAACAAAATGGCTACACCTTC.

This clonotype has a count of ten or more. The rearrangement links TRBV10-3 to TRBJ2-2; 7 bases fit TRBD1. V dropped 11 bases and J dropped 7; count of bases not matched to a gene: 10. The CDR3 runs to 13 residues. The V gene's germline CDR1 is ENHRY and CDR2 SYGVKD. CDR3 sequence (DNA): TGTGCCTCGAGGGGGCTGGAAGGCGGGGAGCTGTTTTTT. Its translation: CASRGLEGGELFF.

There are many counts of this clonotype. This chain joins TRBV12-3 or TRBV12-4 and TRBJ1-5; no definite D call. CDR3 length: 15 residues. The V end lost 5 bases, the J end lost 5 bases, and 16 bases lay between the germline ends. CDR3 bases: TGTGCCAGCAGTCTCGCCATTGGAGGTCATCAGCCCCAGCATTTT. Protein: CASSLAIGGHQPQHF.

The sample holds many counts of this clonotype. The V gene is TRBV7-9, the J gene TRBJ1-4, with unresolved D. Germline assignment: CDR1 SEHNR and CDR2 FQNEAQ (reference sequence). This CDR3 region has 14 residues. V lost 6 bases, J lost 0 bases, and 8 bases lay in between. CDR3 residues: CASRDDTTNEKLFF. The CDR3 DNA reads as TGTGCCAGCAGGGACGATACAACTAATGAAAAACTGTTTTTT.

The sample holds many counts of this clonotype. The V call is TRBV6-5, the J call TRBJ1-6, with a weak D call TRBD1 (5 bases). Germline lookup yields CDR1 MNHEY and CDR2 SVGAGI. The V end lost 0 bases, the J end lost 7 bases, and 10 bases lay between the germline ends. CDR3 length: 15 residues. The CDR3 sequence: CASSYSGGRNSPLHF. The CDR3 DNA is TGTGCCAGCAGTTACTCGGGGGGACGGAATTCACCCCTCCACTTT.

This clonotype was counted at least ten times. The V and J genes are TRBV15 and TRBJ1-2, with unresolved D. Germline-derived CDR1 and CDR2 are LNHNV and YYDKDF (reference sequence). This CDR3 has 14 residues. V lost 0 bases and J 8 bases, leaving 13 bases between the germline ends. The CDR3 region is CATSREGFPSGYTF. CDR3 nucleotide sequence: TGTGCCACCAGCAGAGAGGGTTTCCCCAGCGGCTACACCTTC.

This clonotype has at least ten counts. The V and J genes are TRBV25-1 and TRBJ2-1; D not resolved. CDR1 is MGHDK, CDR2 SYGVNS, per germline. Trimming took off 3 bases at V and 9 bases at J, with 12 bases between the two ends. This CDR3 region has 13 residues. The CDR3, as DNA: TGTGCCAGCAGTGACCCCGCTGGTGGTGAGCAGTTCTTC. This translates into CASSDPAGGEQFF.